The 8 T cell receptor beta chains below all came from one sample that was sequenced in a study of identifying expanded T cells in peripheral blood. The data were produced by immunoSEQ multiplex PCR, yet TCRdb's version contains in-frame clones alone and is incomplete. In the table there are around 50,000 clones, about nine tenths of which are singletons. Sequenced material: blood. These receptors all stem from a person aged 18 to 70 in good health.

The chain couples TRBV9 to TRBJ1-2, with D possibly being TRBD1 (5 bases). In germline, CDR1 is SGDLS, CDR2 YYNGEE. The CDR3 spans 15 residues. The V gene lost 3 bases and the J gene lost 6 bases, with 18 bases spanning the gap. The CDR3 region has the DNA TGTGCCAGCAGCGCCTCTCCAGGGTACCAGAATGGCTACACCTTC. Its translation is CASSASPGYQNGYTF.

The chain recombines TRBV5-1 with TRBJ2-7, with 8 bases aligning to TRBD1. This CDR3 has 14 residues. Germline trimming cut 4 bases from V and 6 bases from J; bases unmatched to any gene: 9. Germline CDR1 SGHRS, CDR2 YFSETQ. The CDR3 is CASSPWQGAGEQYF. The CDR3 DNA reads as TGCGCCAGCAGCCCCTGGCAGGGGGCGGGCGAGCAGTACTTC.

The rearrangement joins TRBV5-5 to TRBJ1-5; tentative D call: TRBD1 (5 bases). Trimming took off 1 base at V and 5 bases at J, with 10 bases between the two ends. CDR1 and CDR2 from the germline V gene are SGHKS and YYEKEE (reference sequence). This CDR3 contains 14 residues. The CDR3 region is CASSLLIGDQPQHF. The CDR3 DNA is TGTGCCAGCAGCTTGTTGATAGGGGATCAGCCCCAGCATTTT.

The V gene is TRBV25-1, the J gene TRBJ2-3; 10 bases map to TRBD2. Germline trimming cut 6 bases from V and 3 bases from J; bases unmatched to any gene: 6. The CDR3 has 15 residues. Germline V lookup: CDR1 MGHDK, CDR2 SYGVNS. The CDR3 region has the DNA TGTGCCAGCAGCCTAGCGGGGGCCGGGACAGATACGCAGTATTTT. Translated, it gives CASSLAGAGTDTQYF.

This clone showed up just once. The gene calls are TRBV4-3 and TRBJ1-1; 8 nucleotides align to TRBD1. Germline V gene lookup returns CDR1 LGHNA and CDR2 YSLEER. CDR3 length: 16 residues. J lost 5 bases, V lost 1 base, and 9 bases had no gene match. The CDR3 here is CASSQGPAGGGTEAFF. CDR3 bases: TGCGCCAGCAGCCAAGGGCCGGCAGGGGGCGGAACTGAAGCTTTCTTT.

By frequency in the sample, this clone is medium-sized (0.01 to 0.1%). The sample contains more than one DNA sequence encoding this CDR3. This chain's CDR3 is CASSEAMGSQPQHF. The CDR3, as DNA: TGTGCCAGCAGTGAAGCTATGGGTAGTCAGCCCCAGCATTTT. The chain couples TRBV2 to TRBJ1-5; no definite D call. CDR3 size: 14 residues. The V end was cut by 0 bases, the J end by 6 bases, with 9 bases between. CDR1 and CDR2 (germline): SNHLY, FYNNEI.

The gene calls are TRBV4-3 and TRBJ1-6, with TRBD1 as a possible D gene (5 bases). The V and J ends lost 4 bases and 9 bases respectively, with 22 bases between them. The V gene's germline CDR1 is LGHNA and CDR2 YSLEER. The CDR3 has 17 amino acids. The CDR3 spells CASSLGASGAGSSPLHF. CDR3 in DNA: TGCGCCAGCAGCCTCGGGGCTTCGGGCGCGGGAAGTTCACCCCTCCACTTT.

J is TRBJ1-2 and V is TRBV4-1, with 7 positions matching TRBD1. The ends lost 0 bases at V and 4 bases at J; junction bases unmatched: 5. CDR1 MGHRA and CDR2 YSYEKL come from the germline V gene. The CDR3 length is 15 residues. CDR3: CASSQDPTGAYGYTF. For the CDR3, the DNA is TGCGCCAGCAGCCAAGATCCTACAGGGGCCTATGGCTACACCTTC.